The next 20 T cell receptor beta chains were all read from a single sample in a study of Ad26.COV2.S vaccination and SARS-CoV-2 variants (dated by TCRdb to the early 2020s). The library was obtained by the immunoSEQ multiplex PCR assay. TCRdb took this table from immuneACCESS and kept in-frame rearrangements with V and J called. Such tables lack part of the clones; where checked against another copy, unresolved V genes explain under half of the gap, and the rest is unexplained. For this sample there are 300,000 to 400,000 clones; more than 75% appear just once. The ten largest clones capture about 3.4% of the sample. The treatment or condition label corresponds to: roughly 19 received Ad26.COV2.S at low or high dose, single or two shots; 5 received placebo; per-sample allocation not given. For vaccine and placebo recipients, the sequenced repertoires came from samples collected on day 63 after the first injection.

Sequenced material: peripheral blood, taken in a trial of Ad26.COV2.S vaccine versus placebo. These receptors all stem from a person aged 18 to 65 who received the Ad26.COV2.S COVID-19 vaccine or a placebo.

CDR3 in DNA: TGTGCCAGCAGCCGAGACAGGGGAGGAGGAAATGAAAAACTGTTTTTT. Translating gives CASSRDRGGGNEKLFF. The rearrangement uses TRBV5-6 and TRBJ1-4; 8 bases match TRBD1. The J segment lost 5 bases and the V segment lost 4 bases, leaving 10 bases of the junction unmatched. This CDR3 region has 16 residues. Looked up from germline, CDR1 is SGHDT and CDR2 is YYEEEE. The full variable domain, with the rest looked up from reference TRBV5-6 and TRBJ1-4, is DAGVTQSPTHLIKTRGQQVTLRCSPKSGHDTVSWYQQALGQGPQFIFQYYEEEERQRGNFPDRFSGHQFPNYSSELNVNALLLGDSALYLCASSRDRGGGNEKLFFGSGTQLSVL.

The chain recombines TRBV19 with TRBJ2-5; a weak D match, TRBD2 (6 bases). The ends were cut back, 6 bases at V and 4 bases at J, with 18 bases in the middle. Germline CDR1 reads LNHDA; CDR2 reads SQIVND (reference sequence). The CDR3 extends over 15 amino acids. The CDR3 DNA follows: TGTGCCAGTAGAGGCAGGGCGGAGGGTGGAGAGACCCAGTACTTC. As protein: CASRGRAEGGETQYF.

The chain's CDR3 is CASSLDRTGDSQFF. The CDR3 nucleotides read TGCGCCAGCAGCTTGGATCGGACAGGGGATAGTCAGTTCTTC. V is TRBV5-1 and J is TRBJ2-1, with 9 bases aligning to TRBD1. Trimming cost V 0 bases and J 13 bases; bases outside gene matches: 8. CDR1 and CDR2 from the germline V gene are SGHRS and YFSETQ. The CDR3 consists of 14 residues. The full variable domain, its missing parts supplied by reference TRBV5-1 and TRBJ2-1, is KAGVTQTPRYLIKTRGQQVTLSCSPISGHRSVSWYQQTPGQGLQFLFEYFSETQRNKGNFPGRFSGRQFSNSRSEMNVSTLELGDSALYLCASSLDRTGDSQFFGPGTRLTVL.

The chain carries TRBV6-5 and TRBJ1-6, with TRBD1 matching 9 bases. Germline V lookup: CDR1 MNHEY, CDR2 SVGAGI. The CDR3 has 12 amino acids. Trimming took 10 bases from V and 8 from J; bases not matched to a gene: 3. The CDR3 reads CATRDRDSPLHF. The CDR3 bases are TGTGCCACCCGGGACAGGGATTCACCCCTCCACTTT.

The rearrangement joins TRBV6-5 to TRBJ1-2, with D unclear. The CDR3 is made up of 15 amino acids. CDR1 and CDR2 (germline): MNHEY, SVGAGI. Between the trimmed V and J ends, which lost 0 bases and 4 bases, there was a span of 12 bases. The CDR3 sequence is CASSYSGIPLYGYTF. CDR3 coding DNA: TGTGCCAGCAGTTACTCGGGCATACCTCTCTATGGCTACACCTTC.

The chain uses TRBV19 and TRBJ1-1; D unclear. Trimming took off 4 bases at V and 6 bases at J, with 12 bases between the two ends. This CDR3 region has 13 residues. Germline CDR1 is LNHDA and CDR2 is SQIVND (reference sequence). For the CDR3, the DNA is TGTGCCAGTAGTAGGGCGGGCGATTCTGAAGCTTTCTTT. Translation: CASSRAGDSEAFF. Looking up the rest from reference TRBV19 and TRBJ1-1 gives the full variable domain: DGGITQSPKYLFRKEGQNVTLSCEQNLNHDAMYWYRQDPGQGLRLIYYSQIVNDFQKGDIAEGYSVSREKKESFPLTVTSAQKNPTAFYLCASSRAGDSEAFFGQGTRLTVV.

This chain links TRBV19 with TRBJ1-5; D is uncertain. CDR1 LNHDA and CDR2 SQIVND come from the germline V gene (reference sequence). V was cut by 3 bases and J by 4 bases, with 13 bases left in between. This CDR3 comprises 15 residues. CDR3 in DNA: TGTGCCAGTAGTATGTGGGGTGATGCGAATCAGCCCCAGCATTTT. Residues: CASSMWGDANQPQHF.

Only one count was recorded for this clone. The V and J genes are TRBV18 and TRBJ1-4; D gene uncertain. The CDR3 has 17 residues. The V gene lost 2 bases and the J gene lost 3 bases, with 16 bases spanning the gap. Germline CDR1 reads KGHSH; CDR2 reads LQKENI. The CDR3 DNA reads TGTGCCAGCTCACCAAGATCCCGGCAGGTCCCTAATGAAAAACTGTTTTTT. Amino acid sequence: CASSPRSRQVPNEKLFF.

The CDR3 DNA follows: TGTGCCAGCAGCGCCCGTGTAGGAATGAACACTGAAGCTTTCTTT. Protein sequence: CASSARVGMNTEAFF. The rearrangement joins TRBV11-2 to TRBJ1-1, with D uncertain. The CDR3 spans 15 residues. Per germline, CDR1 SGHAT and CDR2 FQNNGV. Trimming removed 5 bases at V and 0 bases at J, with 13 bases between.

J is TRBJ1-3 and V is TRBV19; D call uncertain. Germline assignment: CDR1 LNHDA and CDR2 SQIVND (reference sequence). The CDR3 consists of 14 residues. V lost 6 bases, J lost 4 bases, and 13 bases lay in between. The CDR3 DNA is TGTGCCAGTAGCCCGACTCGAAGGGGAAACACCATATATTTT. Translated: CASSPTRRGNTIYF.

The chain links TRBV24-1 to TRBJ2-1; D is perhaps TRBD1 or TRBD2 (5 bases each). Trimming removed 5 bases from V and 10 bases from J, with 11 bases in between. CDR3 length: 12 amino acids. Per the germline V gene, CDR1 is KGHDR and CDR2 is SFDVKD. This chain's CDR3 is CATSGGAGEQFF. The CDR3 coding sequence is TGTGCCACCAGTGGAGGGGCAGGGGAGCAGTTCTTC.

This chain connects TRBV19 to TRBJ1-1; tentative D call: TRBD1 (5 bases). The CDR3 runs to 10 residues. The V end was cut by 9 bases, the J end by 3 bases, with 5 bases between. Germline V gene lookup returns CDR1 LNHDA and CDR2 SQIVND (reference sequence). The CDR3 DNA reads as TGTGCCAGCAGGGACACTGAAGCTTTCTTT. Translation: CASRDTEAFF.

The chain recombines TRBV6-2 or TRBV6-3 with TRBJ2-7, with 7 bases that match TRBD1. The germline V gene encodes CDR1 MNHEY and CDR2 SVGEGT. V lost 4 bases, J lost 7 bases, and 13 bases stayed unmatched. The CDR3 sequence is 15 residues long. CDR3 residues: CASSSPGQSIGEQYF. In DNA form, the CDR3 reads TGTGCCAGCAGTTCCCCGGGACAGAGCATCGGGGAGCAGTACTTC.

The rearrangement links TRBV4-1 to TRBJ2-7, with D perhaps TRBD2 (6 bases). Germline V gene sequence: CDR1 MGHRA, CDR2 YSYEKL. The CDR3 consists of 14 residues. The V end lost 1 base, the J end lost 2 bases, and 9 bases lay between the germline ends. The CDR3 DNA sequence: TGCGCCAGCAGCCAAGCAAGCGGGCCCTACGAGCAGTACTTC. Residues: CASSQASGPYEQYF.

This chain uses TRBV11-2 with TRBJ2-1; 9 positions match TRBD1. This CDR3 region has 18 residues. CDR1 is SGHAT and CDR2 is FQNNGV in the germline V gene. The V and J ends lost 1 base and 5 bases, in that order; junction bases with no gene match: 12. CDR3 in DNA: TGTGCCAGCAGCTTAGCCCCGTATCGGGACAGGGTGGACAATGAGCAGTTCTTC. It specifies CASSLAPYRDRVDNEQFF.

The chain combines TRBV5-1 with TRBJ2-2; 8 nucleotides match TRBD2. With 6 bases clipped from V and 1 base from J, the junction kept 8 bases outside the gene matches. The CDR3 totals 16 residues. Germline V gives CDR1 SGHRS, CDR2 YFSETQ. CDR3 amino acids: CASIPEGTRNTGELFF. For the CDR3, the DNA is TGCGCCAGCATCCCTGAGGGGACTAGGAACACCGGGGAGCTGTTTTTT.

CDR3 region: CASSQAWASGGTLGSGANVLTF. DNA of the CDR3: TGTGCCAGCAGCCAAGCATGGGCTAGCGGGGGTACTTTGGGCTCTGGGGCCAACGTCCTGACTTTC. The chain joins TRBV4-2 to TRBJ2-6, with 10 bases fitting TRBD2. Germline lookup yields CDR1 LGHNA and CDR2 YNFKEQ. The junction had 15 bases not matched to a gene; V was cut back by 1 base and J by 0 bases. This CDR3 is built from 22 residues.

V gene TRBV3-1 (or the pseudogene TRBV3-2) combines with J gene TRBJ1-4; D not certain. CDR1 and CDR2 from the germline V gene are LGHDT and YNNKEL (reference sequence). V was trimmed by 0 bases and J by 2 bases, leaving 7 bases between them. The CDR3 extends over 15 amino acids. CDR3 region: CASSQDLQTNEKLFF. The CDR3 region has the DNA TGTGCCAGCAGCCAAGATTTGCAGACTAATGAAAAACTGTTTTTT.

The V gene is TRBV5-8, the J gene TRBJ1-5; D not resolved. CDR1 is SGHTS and CDR2 is YDEGEE in the germline V gene. This CDR3 has 13 amino acids. V was clipped by 0 bases and J by 6 bases, with 7 bases between them. CDR3 region: CASSLVGSQPQHF. The CDR3 DNA reads TGTGCCAGCAGCTTGGTTGGGAGTCAGCCCCAGCATTTT.

The chain joins TRBV6-1 to TRBJ1-6; perhaps TRBD1 as D (6 bases). Trimming took 4 bases from V and 2 from J, leaving 12 bases between them. Germline lookup yields CDR1 MNHNS and CDR2 SASEGT. This CDR3 region has 16 residues. CDR3 nucleotides: TGTGCCAGCAGTGGGGATCGGGGGCCCTATAATTCACCCCTCCACTTT. It translates to CASSGDRGPYNSPLHF.